This T cell receptor (beta chain) originates from a study of response to subunit inactivated influenza vaccine. The study, taken as a whole, reports: Every seasonal influenza vaccination brings in few new T cells, the authors suggested.

The V end was cut by 5 bases, the J end by 3 bases, with 8 bases between. The CDR3 is 12 residues long. Germline V gene sequence: CDR1 SEHNR, CDR2 FQNEAQ (reference sequence). One entry per CDR3 protein results from TCRdb running MiXCR on the RT-PCR reads. The table records around 190,000 distinct CDR3 sequences, 13% to 15% of them present only once. With regard to this clonotype: Its antigen is unknown.

The receptor's source is a man aged 45-65 years who received an inactivated influenza vaccine. V gene TRBV7-9 combines with J gene TRBJ2-7; D gene unclear. Sequencing used CD8+ T cells sorted from PBMCs, obtained 4 to 6 days after vaccination. The CDR3 nucleotides are TGTGCCAGCAGCAACGGTCGCTACGAGCAGTACTTC. It codes for CASSNGRYEQYF.